This T cell receptor (beta chain) comes out of a study of cytomegalovirus exposure and HLA in healthy donors. Looking at the study overall: Roughly 85 million unique TCRs from HLA-typed donors made up an early data release. Study-wide results and limits: Most TCR beta V segments were productive about 87% or about 30% of the time in an earlier analysis. Later work showed greater clonal expansion in HLA-associated TCR beta chains than in equally common others.

The PCR was carried out with 60 Vbeta primers and 13 Jbeta primers. Profiling relied on immunoSEQ multiplex PCR, and the TCRdb table lists in-frame clones only, not all of them. The data hold 140,000 to 150,000 clones, with 75% observed a single time. The CDR3 length is 12 residues. Trimming removed 0 bases at V and 8 bases at J, with 5 bases between. The germline CDR1 and CDR2 sequences are SEHNR and FQNEAQ (reference sequence). Details on this clone: Its antigen is as yet unknown.

The TCR comes from a man aged 25-45 years in good health and CMV-seronegative. The chain uses TRBV7-9 and TRBJ1-5; D not resolved. The sample comprised PBMCs. The CDR3 protein is CASSLAEEPQHF. Written as DNA, the CDR3 is TGTGCCAGCAGCTTAGCCGAGGAGCCCCAGCATTTT.